The clone carrying this TCR beta chain appeared many times. Antigen: not known. The sample originates from a study of T cells after yellow fever vaccination. Study-wide findings and caveats: Most primary-vaccination clones recurred post-booster (just under 98% CD4, roughly 87% CD8). The secondary response was weaker, and its peak arrived faster, on day 5 versus 15. The CD4 and CD8 compartments had a small share of their clonotypes in common.

The 5'RACE template-switching step produced TCR cDNA and added a universal primer site and UMIs. Each CDR3 protein is one row after TCRdb ran MiXCR on the 5' RACE reads. The top ten clones hold about 25% of a sample with over 100,000 distinct CDR3 sequences, around 8.6% of them seen once. The CDR3 loop spans 13 amino acids. Germline values: CDR1 MNHEY, CDR2 SMNVEV (reference sequence). With 3 bases removed from V and 8 bases from J, the gap between germline ends came to 13 bases. This specimen was CD8+ T cells sorted from PBMCs, taken 45 days after the yellow fever booster vaccination. The TCR was taken from a man younger than 45 who received the YFV17D yellow fever vaccine. The chain combines TRBV27 with TRBJ1-2; D unclear. The CDR3 region is CASSFSKTSGYTF. DNA for the CDR3: TGTGCCAGCAGTTTTTCGAAGACGAGCGGCTACACCTTC.